This record covers a single T cell receptor (beta chain). The data derive from a study of blood T cell dynamics during melanoma immunotherapy. Study context: First-line therapy was either pembrolizumab or nivolumab with ipilimumab for metastatic melanoma.

There are 16 residues in the CDR3. Unmatched junction bases numbered 12, after V lost 5 bases and J lost 2 bases. Germline lookup yields CDR1 GTSNPN and CDR2 SVGIG (reference sequence). Each bulk PBMC sample had 300 to 350 ng DNA loaded. Repertoires were generated with immunoSEQ multiplex PCR, while TCRdb's copy carries only in-frame clones and drops some. Here the sample spans tens of thousands of clones, about 90% being singletons. Time point: pre-treatment baseline. Apart from a couple of fast progressors, RECIST 1.1 response was judged 12 weeks post-infusion. This chain joins TRBV30 and TRBJ2-1; TRBD2 matches 7 bases. The TCR sequence derives from a human donor with melanoma. The source was blood, collected from a patient treated with checkpoint blockade. The CDR3 reads CAWSVGGSGPYNEQFF. The CDR3 nucleotides are TGTGCCTGGTCGGTCGGCGGGAGCGGACCCTACAATGAGCAGTTCTTC.